This entry describes one TCR beta chain. Antigen: not known. Those patients picked for sequencing had displayed CD8+CD57+ cell expansion on flow cytometry. No patient had been given any therapy when blood was sampled. TCR beta VDJ combinations and CDR3 sequences were profiled from genomic DNA. MiXCR was run by TCRdb on the reads, yielding one entry per CDR3 protein. This table holds around 200,000 distinct CDR3 sequences, roughly 50% found once. The CDR3 consists of 15 residues. The germline V gene has CDR1 MGHDK and CDR2 SYGVNS. V lost 3 bases and J lost 3; bases outside the gene matches: 7. The source of the sample is a study of CD8+CD57+ T cells in acquired aplastic anemia. Overall study context: Sorting CD4+ and CD8+ cells gave DNA averaging about 2.9 ug.

Study-wide results and limits: It was found that more than 25 CD8+ CDR3 sequences were shared between patients and controls.

The source is a human donor with aplastic anemia. Material for sequencing was sorted CD4+, CD8+, or CD8+CD57+ T cells (not recorded which) from PBMCs. V is TRBV25-1 and J is TRBJ2-7; 8 nucleotides agree with TRBD1. CDR3 nucleotides: TGTGCCAGCAGTGACCCCGGTGGACAGGGCTACGAGCAGTACTTC. It codes for CASSDPGGQGYEQYF.